These 18 T cell receptor beta chains were all obtained from the same sample, sequenced in a study of post-analysis software for immune sequencing data. Study conclusions and caveats: Controls showed lower frequencies than patients for five or six TRBV segments, and TRBV5-6, TRBV5-1 and TRBV20-1 were among these.

These receptors are not linked to any known antigen. Unique molecular identifiers had been added to the TCR beta cDNA libraries. TCRdb redid the calling of the PCR reads with MiXCR, one entry per CDR3 protein. The sample includes around 440,000 distinct CDR3 sequences, approximately 46% of them seen just once. The sequenced sample was blood. The receptors shown here come from a girl aged 5-17 years with multiple sclerosis.

This sequence joins TRBV28 and TRBJ2-1; either TRBD1 or TRBD2 may fit D (7 bases each). The CDR3 consists of 17 residues. V gave up 4 bases and J gave up 2 bases, with 18 bases separating them. From germline, CDR1 is MDHEN and CDR2 SYDVKM. CDR3 in amino acids: CASSSPGGGGTYNEQFF. In nucleotides, the CDR3 is TGTGCCAGCAGTTCGCCAGGGGGGGGAGGCACCTACAATGAGCAGTTCTTC.

CDR3 residues: CAWSVGGKLFF. CDR3 coding DNA: TGTGCCTGGAGTGTAGGCGGAAAACTGTTTTTT. The V and J genes are TRBV30 and TRBJ1-4; D not certain. V was shortened by 0 bases and J by 10 bases, with 6 bases between the two germline ends. This CDR3 has 11 amino acids. The germline V gene encodes CDR1 GTSNPN and CDR2 SVGIG (reference sequence).

J is TRBJ1-5 and V is TRBV7-2; TRBD1 is a possible D gene (5 bases). The germline V gene has CDR1 SGHTA and CDR2 FQGNSA. This CDR3 spans 13 amino acids. V was cut by 8 bases and J by 3 bases, with 11 bases left in between. CDR3 DNA: TGTGCCAGCTCCCGACAGTCCAATCAGCCCCAGCATTTT. It translates to CASSRQSNQPQHF.

This chain connects TRBV4-1 to TRBJ2-7; 10 bases map to TRBD1. The CDR3 contains 14 residues. CDR1 is MGHRA, CDR2 YSYEKL, per germline. After removal of 4 bases from V and 5 bases from J, the junction contained 5 bases not matched to a gene. The CDR3 region has the DNA TGCGCCAGCAGCCGACAGGGGGCGGGCAACGAGCAGTACTTC. Its translation is CASSRQGAGNEQYF.

The rearrangement links TRBV2 to TRBJ2-1, with TRBD2 identical over 8 bases. The CDR3 has 15 amino acids. Trimming cost V 2 bases and J 7 bases; bases outside gene matches: 7. Germline lookup yields CDR1 SNHLY and CDR2 FYNNEI. CDR3 nucleotides: TGTGCCAGCAGTGAAACGGGAGGGCCCTGGAATGAGCAGTTCTTC. Translated: CASSETGGPWNEQFF.

This clonotype was detected a few times. In DNA form, the CDR3 reads TGTGCCAGCAGCCGCGCGGGCGGCACTGAAGCTTTCTTT. Translating gives CASSRAGGTEAFF. The chain employs TRBV12-3 or TRBV12-4 and TRBJ1-1; D gene unclear. The CDR3 runs 13 residues. V lost 6 bases and J lost 4, with 12 bases in between.

As to this clonotype: It is likely a read error, because the conserved phenylalanine at the end of the CDR3 is missing. This rearrangement joins TRBV5-1 to TRBJ2-5; 8 nucleotides line up with TRBD1. Germline V CDR1 and CDR2: SGHRS, YFSETQ. Trimming took 5 bases from V and 4 from J; bases not matched to a gene: 7. There are 14 residues in the CDR3. The CDR3: CASRYGQGRETQYC. The CDR3 nucleotides are TGCGCCAGCAGATACGGACAGGGTCGAGAGACCCAGTACTGC.

This clonotype appeared a few times. This chain links TRBV29-1 with TRBJ2-3, with D unresolved. V was cut by 3 bases and J by 1 base, with 17 bases left in between. This CDR3 region has 16 residues. Germline V CDR1 and CDR2: SQVTM, ANQGSEA. DNA for the CDR3: TGCAGCGTTGATGGTCGGTTGAGCTTTGGCACAGATACGCAGTATTTT. It is translated as CSVDGRLSFGTDTQYF.

The rearrangement joins TRBV20-1 to TRBJ2-7, with TRBD2 matching 8 bases. Germline V lookup: CDR1 DFQATT, CDR2 SNEGSKA (reference sequence). This CDR3 is 13 amino acids long. Germline trimming cut 2 bases from V and 6 bases from J; bases unmatched to any gene: 6. CDR3 amino acids: CSARLAGGLEQYF. In DNA form, the CDR3 reads TGCAGTGCTAGACTAGCGGGTGGACTCGAGCAGTACTTC.

A single count supports this clonotype. The rearrangement joins TRBV24-1 to TRBJ2-3, with 9 bases fitting TRBD2. Trimming removed 3 bases from V and 0 bases from J; junction bases left unmatched: 3. Germline assignment: CDR1 KGHDR and CDR2 SFDVKD. The CDR3 consists of 16 residues. This CDR3 is CATSDPGLASTDTQYF. The CDR3 DNA sequence: TGTGCCACCAGTGATCCGGGACTAGCTAGCACAGATACGCAGTATTTT.

This clonotype has a handful of counts. The V call is TRBV5-1, the J call TRBJ1-5; D ambiguous. This CDR3 has 14 residues. The ends were cut back, 4 bases at V and 2 bases at J, with 10 bases in the middle. Germline V lookup: CDR1 SGHRS, CDR2 YFSETQ. The CDR3 DNA reads TGCGCCAGCAGCGTCAGTGTTGGCAATCAGCCCCAGCATTTT. This gives the protein CASSVSVGNQPQHF.

V gene TRBV14 combines with J gene TRBJ2-1; D remains ambiguous. Per the germline V gene, CDR1 is SGHDN and CDR2 is FVKESK. The CDR3 totals 16 residues. The ends were cut back, 4 bases at V and 3 bases at J, with 16 bases in the middle. The CDR3 DNA is TGTGCCAGCAGCCCCCGGACGGATTACGACTACAATGAGCAGTTCTTC. Amino acid sequence: CASSPRTDYDYNEQFF.

The chain carries TRBV5-1 and TRBJ2-3; 10 bases fit TRBD2. Germline CDR1 SGHRS, CDR2 YFSETQ. The CDR3 loop spans 16 amino acids. V shed 4 bases and J 9 bases; nucleotides not matched to a gene: 14. CDR3 protein: CASSLWEASGSATQYF. For the CDR3, the DNA is TGCGCCAGCAGCCTGTGGGAGGCTAGCGGGAGTGCCACGCAGTATTTT.

V is TRBV10-3 and J is TRBJ2-7; no firm D call. Germline values: CDR1 ENHRY, CDR2 SYGVKD. This CDR3 region has 13 residues. The V end was cut by 4 bases, the J end by 4 bases, with 11 bases between. CDR3 in amino acids: CAISAGHSYEQYF. In nucleotides, the CDR3 is TGTGCCATCAGTGCGGGCCATTCTTACGAGCAGTACTTC.

This clonotype has only a few counts. V usage is TRBV5-1 and J usage is TRBJ2-3; D is perhaps TRBD1 or TRBD2 (5 bases each). This CDR3 contains 16 residues. Germline CDR1 and CDR2: SGHRS and YFSETQ. Trimming took off 1 base at V and 1 base at J, with 13 bases between the two ends. The CDR3 sequence: CASSLNGLGGTDTQYF. CDR3 bases: TGCGCCAGCAGCTTGAACGGCCTGGGGGGCACAGATACGCAGTATTTT. The full variable domain, its missing parts supplied by reference TRBV5-1 and TRBJ2-3, is KAGVTQTPRYLIKTRGQQVTLSCSPISGHRSVSWYQQTPGQGLQFLFEYFSETQRNKGNFPGRFSGRQFSNSRSEMNVSTLELGDSALYLCASSLNGLGGTDTQYFGPGTRLTVL.

Note on this clonotype: Relative to the germline gene, one junction end is altered; a read error may explain this. The chain uses TRBV4-1 and TRBJ2-3; 8 bases align to TRBD1. There are 15 residues in the CDR3. CDR1 and CDR2 from the germline V gene are MGHRA and YSYEKL. CDR3 nucleotides: TGCGCCAGCAGCCAAGATGGACAGGGCACATATACGCAGTATTTT. This sequence encodes CASSQDGQGTYTQYF.

The chain carries TRBV6-1 and TRBJ1-4, with D hard to call. The CDR3 extends over 13 amino acids. Deletions cut 3 bases from V and 3 bases from J, with 5 bases between. Per the germline V gene, CDR1 is MNHNS and CDR2 is SASEGT. The DNA for the CDR3 is TGTGCCAGCAGTGACGGAGCTAATGAAAAACTGTTTTTT. It codes for CASSDGANEKLFF.

Regarding this clonotype: A read error may account for a junction end that differs from germline. The chain carries TRBV6-5 and TRBJ1-6; D is perhaps TRBD1 (5 bases). The CDR3 is 12 residues long. Germline V gene data show CDR1 as MNHEY and CDR2 as SVGAGI. CDR3 loop: CASRDVDSPPHF. For the CDR3, the DNA is TGTGCCAGCCGGGACGTCGATTCACCCCCCCACTTT.